This T cell receptor (beta chain) originates from a study of blood T cell repertoires in COVID-19. Study context: T cells, B-cell-depleted T cells, or PBMCs supplied cDNA or gDNA.

Germline V CDR1 and CDR2: SEHNR, FQNEAQ (reference sequence). The CDR3 spans 15 residues. The J segment lost 5 bases and the V segment lost 4 bases, leaving 10 bases of the junction unmatched. TCRdb's table, derived via immunoSEQ multiplex PCR, lists solely in-frame clones and lacks some. The table has under 55,000 clones, almost 80% seen once. Participants reported their clinical history, and cohort assignment relied on those reports. V and J are TRBV7-9 and TRBJ1-2; TRBD1 matches at 7 bases. Sequencing used PBMCs or T cells enriched from blood (not recorded which). This clonotype was obtained from a woman in her fifties or sixties with acute COVID-19. The CDR3 DNA follows: TGTGCCAGCAGCTACGCAGGGGGTTCACCTTATGGCTACACCTTC. Translation: CASSYAGGSPYGYTF.